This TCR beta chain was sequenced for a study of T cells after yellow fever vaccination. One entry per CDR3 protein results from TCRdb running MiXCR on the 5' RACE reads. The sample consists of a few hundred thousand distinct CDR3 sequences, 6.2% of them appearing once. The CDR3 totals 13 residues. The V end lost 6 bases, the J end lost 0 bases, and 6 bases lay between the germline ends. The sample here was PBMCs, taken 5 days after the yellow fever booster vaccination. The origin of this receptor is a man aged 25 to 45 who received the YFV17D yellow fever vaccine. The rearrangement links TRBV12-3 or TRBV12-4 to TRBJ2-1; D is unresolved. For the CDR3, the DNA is TGTGCCAGCAGGGGGATCTCCTACAATGAGCAGTTCTTC. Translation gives CASRGISYNEQFF.